This passage covers 28 T cell receptor beta chains from one sample sequenced in a study of response to subunit inactivated influenza vaccine. TCRdb analysed the RT-PCR reads with MiXCR anew, one entry per CDR3 protein. Of about 650,000 distinct CDR3 sequences listed, 15% to 17% are singletons. Sequenced here: PBMCs from blood, sampled 11 to 12 days after vaccination. These receptors all stem from a man aged 50 to 60 who received an inactivated influenza vaccine.

This clonotype showed up just a few times. The chain employs TRBV7-9 and TRBJ1-2; D is unclear. CDR1 and CDR2 (germline): SEHNR, FQNEAQ (reference sequence). The CDR3 runs to 14 residues. V gave up 4 bases and J gave up 6 bases, with 15 bases separating them. CDR3 loop: CASSSFTDQHGYTF. CDR3 nucleotide sequence: TGTGCCAGCAGCTCTTTTACGGATCAACATGGCTACACCTTC.

Regarding this clonotype: The junction shows a germline mismatch at one end, possibly a read error. The chain carries TRBV12-3 or TRBV12-4 and TRBJ2-3, with D unresolved. The CDR3 totals 16 residues. In DNA form, the CDR3 reads TGTGCCAGCATTAAATGGCCCGAAGGTCGCACGGATACGCAGTATTTT. Translation: CASIKWPEGRTDTQYF.

The chain is built from TRBV29-1 and TRBJ2-3, with no clear D. CDR1 and CDR2 from the germline V gene are SQVTM and ANQGSEA. The V and J ends lost 5 bases and 1 base respectively, with 19 bases between them. This CDR3 contains 16 residues. CDR3 protein: CSVNGGDRRGTDTQYF. CDR3 nucleotide sequence: TGCAGCGTTAATGGTGGAGACCGCCGAGGCACAGATACGCAGTATTTT.

Only a few counts were recorded for this clonotype. The chain combines TRBV7-2 with TRBJ2-7; 7 bases fit TRBD2. V shed 6 bases and J 4 bases; nucleotides not matched to a gene: 9. Germline V CDR1 and CDR2: SGHTA, FQGNSA. CDR3 size: 14 residues. The CDR3 coding sequence is TGTGCCAGCAGTCTAACGAGCGGGGTTTACGAGCAGTACTTC. Translation gives CASSLTSGVYEQYF.

V usage is TRBV4-3 and J usage is TRBJ1-2; no reliable D call. The V end was cut by 4 bases, the J end by 5 bases, with 8 bases between. This CDR3 has 12 residues. Looked up from germline, CDR1 is LGHNA and CDR2 is YSLEER. The CDR3: CASSRGAYGYTF. The DNA for the CDR3 is TGCGCCAGCAGCCGCGGTGCTTATGGCTACACCTTC.

This clonotype appeared a few times. The rearrangement links TRBV7-9 to TRBJ2-7, with 9 bases fitting TRBD2. J was trimmed by 4 bases and V by 5 bases; bases with no gene match: 9. CDR1 SEHNR and CDR2 FQNEAQ come from the germline V gene (reference sequence). The CDR3 has 15 amino acids. The CDR3 DNA is TGTGCCAGCAGCCCCGGAGGGACTAGCTTATACGAGCAGTACTTC. It yields the protein CASSPGGTSLYEQYF.

V and J are TRBV20-1 and TRBJ2-1; 12 nucleotides align to TRBD2. This CDR3 has 16 amino acids. J gave up 6 bases and V 2 bases, and 8 bases lay outside the gene matches. The germline CDR1 and CDR2 sequences are DFQATT and SNEGSKA (reference sequence). The CDR3: CSARPLTSGSFNEQFF. CDR3 nucleotides: TGCAGTGCTAGACCCCTGACTAGCGGGAGTTTCAATGAGCAGTTCTTC.

This clonotype occurred a few times. The chain employs TRBV5-6 and TRBJ2-2, with D perhaps given as TRBD1 or TRBD2 (5 bases each). Germline V gene sequence: CDR1 SGHDT, CDR2 YYEEEE. The CDR3 contains 16 residues. V was trimmed by 4 bases and J by 1 base, leaving 14 bases between them. Here the CDR3 reads CASSPLGRKNTGELFF. CDR3 sequence (DNA): TGTGCCAGCAGCCCCCTGGGACGGAAGAACACCGGGGAGCTGTTTTTT.

V is TRBV2 and J is TRBJ2-5, with D tentatively TRBD1 (6 bases). The V gene's germline CDR1 is SNHLY and CDR2 FYNNEI. The V and J ends lost 7 bases and 5 bases respectively, with 17 bases between them. The CDR3 sequence is 14 residues long. CDR3 protein: CASTRRRTAETQYF. The CDR3 DNA follows: TGTGCCAGCACTAGAAGGCGGACAGCGGAGACCCAGTACTTC.

Ten or more counts support this clonotype. The J gene is TRBJ2-7, the V gene TRBV28; 8 bases agree with TRBD1. Trimming took 6 bases from V and 3 from J; bases not matched to a gene: 7. The germline CDR1 and CDR2 sequences are MDHEN and SYDVKM. The CDR3 contains 14 residues. The CDR3: CASSRTGGRYEQYF. The CDR3 DNA is TGTGCCAGCAGCAGAACAGGGGGACGCTACGAGCAGTACTTC.

V usage is TRBV6-5 and J usage is TRBJ1-2, with D uncertain. V was pared by 6 bases and J by 2 bases, with 7 bases between. Germline CDR1 reads MNHEY; CDR2 reads SVGAGI. The CDR3 covers 12 residues. As DNA, the CDR3 is TGTGCCAGCAGAAGGGAGAACTATGGCTACACCTTC. Amino acids: CASRRENYGYTF.

This clonotype was observed a handful of times. The chain combines TRBV20-1 with TRBJ2-5; 7 nucleotides match TRBD2. The junction had 10 bases not matched to a gene; V was cut back by 4 bases and J by 2 bases. The CDR3 is 15 amino acids. Germline V gives CDR1 DFQATT, CDR2 SNEGSKA (reference sequence). CDR3 sequence: CSAKGLRSGQETQYF. The CDR3 bases are TGCAGTGCTAAGGGACTACGAAGTGGGCAAGAGACCCAGTACTTC.

This clonotype appeared once. The gene calls are TRBV2 and TRBJ2-7; no clear D gene. The CDR3 runs to 14 residues. V was trimmed by 3 bases and J by 0 bases, leaving 9 bases between them. Germline assignment: CDR1 SNHLY and CDR2 FYNNEI. CDR3: CASSDLLISYEQYF. The CDR3 DNA reads as TGTGCCAGCAGTGACCTACTGATCTCCTACGAGCAGTACTTC.

The rearrangement joins TRBV7-2 to TRBJ2-2; D gene uncertain. Germline V CDR1 and CDR2: SGHTA, FQGNSA. Trimming shortened V by 3 bases and J by 5 bases, and 7 bases separated the two germline ends. The CDR3 has 13 residues. The CDR3 region is CASSFKSTGELFF. The CDR3 DNA reads as TGTGCCAGCAGCTTCAAGTCGACCGGGGAGCTGTTTTTT.

The rearrangement uses TRBV4-2 and TRBJ2-1; 10 bases line up with TRBD2. The CDR3 has 17 amino acids. Germline CDR1 reads LGHNA; CDR2 reads YNFKEQ. J gave up 6 bases and V 1 base, and 9 bases lay outside the gene matches. This chain's CDR3 is CASSQADLAGVGNEQFF. The CDR3 nucleotides are TGTGCCAGCAGCCAAGCTGATCTAGCGGGAGTTGGCAATGAGCAGTTCTTC.

A few counts support this clonotype. The chain is built from TRBV7-8 and TRBJ2-3; TRBD1 matches 9 bases. V shed 4 bases and J 2 bases; nucleotides not matched to a gene: 7. The CDR3 is 16 residues long. Looked up from germline, CDR1 is SGHVS and CDR2 is FQNEAQ. The CDR3 DNA reads TGTGCCAGCAGCTGGGGGGGACAGGGCTTCACAGATACGCAGTATTTT. Residues: CASSWGGQGFTDTQYF. The complete variable domain, with remaining parts taken from reference TRBV7-8 and TRBJ2-3, reads GAGVSQSPRYKVAKRGQDVALRCDPISGHVSLFWYQQALGQGPEFLTYFQNEAQLDKSGLPSDRFFAERPEGSVSTLKIQRTQQEDSAVYLCASSWGGQGFTDTQYFGPGTRLTVL.

This clonotype has at least ten counts. The rearrangement joins TRBV12-3 or TRBV12-4 to TRBJ2-1; D gene ambiguous. This CDR3 has 13 residues. V gave up 0 bases and J gave up 6 bases, with 6 bases separating them. The DNA of the CDR3 is TGTGCCAGCAGTTTAGCGGCCGTCAATGAGCAGTTCTTC. Its translation: CASSLAAVNEQFF.

This clonotype was recorded only once. This rearrangement joins TRBV20-1 to TRBJ2-1; D gene uncertain. Germline lookup yields CDR1 DFQATT and CDR2 SNEGSKA (reference sequence). This CDR3 has 13 amino acids. Trimming shortened V by 3 bases and J by 5 bases, and 11 bases separated the two germline ends. In DNA form, the CDR3 reads TGCAGTGCTAGGGCCCAGCGCAACAATGAGCAGTTCTTC. Translating it yields CSARAQRNNEQFF.

The V gene is TRBV6-5, the J gene TRBJ2-6; D unresolved. Trimming took off 0 bases at V and 0 bases at J, with 3 bases between the two ends. The germline V gene encodes CDR1 MNHEY and CDR2 SVGAGI. The CDR3 extends over 15 amino acids. The CDR3 reads CASSYSISGANVLTF. DNA for the CDR3: TGTGCCAGCAGTTACTCTATCTCTGGGGCCAACGTCCTGACTTTC.

This chain connects TRBV7-9 to TRBJ2-6, with unresolved D. The CDR3 has 15 amino acids. V was cut by 5 bases and J by 2 bases, with 10 bases left in between. Germline CDR1 SEHNR, CDR2 FQNEAQ (reference sequence). The DNA for the CDR3 is TGTGCCAGCAGCGTAGGAATTCCTGGGGCCAACGTCCTGACTTTC. Residues: CASSVGIPGANVLTF.

CDR3 sequence reads: CASSLEGAIYNEQFF. The CDR3 bases are TGTGCCAGCAGCTTGGAGGGGGCGATCTACAATGAGCAGTTCTTC. J is TRBJ2-1 and V is TRBV7-2, with D possibly being TRBD1 (7 bases). The germline V gene has CDR1 SGHTA and CDR2 FQGNSA. V was clipped by 3 bases and J by 3 bases, with 12 bases between them. The CDR3 sequence is 15 residues long.

This chain links TRBV6-4 with TRBJ1-1, with D hard to call. Germline loops: CDR1 MRHNA, CDR2 SNTAGT. The CDR3 has 13 residues. The V end was cut by 8 bases, the J end by 1 base, with 11 bases between. The CDR3 is CASSSSPNTEAFF. For the CDR3, the DNA is TGTGCCAGCTCGAGTTCCCCGAACACTGAAGCTTTCTTT.

Ten or more counts support this clonotype. This chain links TRBV5-6 with TRBJ2-7; 8 bases match TRBD2. V trimming: 1 base; J trimming: 5 bases; junction bases outside the gene matches: 11. This CDR3 contains 16 residues. Germline loops: CDR1 SGHDT, CDR2 YYEEEE. The DNA for the CDR3 is TGTGCCAGCAGCTTGCCGAGACTAGCGACAAGTAACGAGCAGTACTTC. Its translation: CASSLPRLATSNEQYF.

In this sample, this clonotype turned up a few times. The chain joins TRBV29-1 to TRBJ2-2; no reliable D call. Trimming took 4 bases from V and 2 from J, leaving 11 bases between them. The CDR3 is 14 residues long. Germline CDR1 is SQVTM and CDR2 is ANQGSEA. The CDR3 bases are TGCAGCGTTGGCAAGACCACTAACACCGGGGAGCTGTTTTTT. Its translation is CSVGKTTNTGELFF.

This chain joins TRBV12-3 or TRBV12-4 and TRBJ1-1; no clear D gene. The ends were cut back, 1 base at V and 0 bases at J, with 9 bases in the middle. The CDR3 is made up of 15 amino acids. CDR3 DNA: TGTGCCAGCAGTTTAGAAGGCAGTATGAACACTGAAGCTTTCTTT. Its protein product is CASSLEGSMNTEAFF.

This clonotype was recorded many times. The gene calls are TRBV6-2 or TRBV6-3 and TRBJ2-2; no clear D gene. Trimming removed 2 bases from V and 3 bases from J, with 10 bases in between. This CDR3 has 15 residues. CDR1 MNHEY and CDR2 SVGEGT come from the germline V gene. The CDR3 region has the DNA TGTGCCAGCAGTTACGAAGAACACCACACCGGGGAGCTGTTTTTT. It translates to CASSYEEHHTGELFF.

This clonotype was seen a few times. The genes are TRBV7-8 and TRBJ1-5; D uncertain. Germline assignment: CDR1 SGHVS and CDR2 FQNEAQ. The CDR3 is made up of 13 amino acids. V shed 1 base and J shed 7 bases, with 8 bases lying between them. This CDR3 reads CASSLVREQPQHF. CDR3 DNA sequence: TGTGCCAGCAGCTTAGTTAGGGAACAGCCCCAGCATTTT.

This clonotype showed up just a few times. This chain uses TRBV4-1 with TRBJ2-7, with TRBD1 as a possible D gene (5 bases). The CDR3 spans 15 residues. V dropped 3 bases and J dropped 3 bases, with 15 bases sitting between them. Germline CDR1 and CDR2: MGHRA and YSYEKL. The CDR3 here is CASSHPGQANYEQYF. In DNA, the CDR3 is TGCGCCAGCAGCCACCCCGGACAAGCCAACTACGAGCAGTACTTC.